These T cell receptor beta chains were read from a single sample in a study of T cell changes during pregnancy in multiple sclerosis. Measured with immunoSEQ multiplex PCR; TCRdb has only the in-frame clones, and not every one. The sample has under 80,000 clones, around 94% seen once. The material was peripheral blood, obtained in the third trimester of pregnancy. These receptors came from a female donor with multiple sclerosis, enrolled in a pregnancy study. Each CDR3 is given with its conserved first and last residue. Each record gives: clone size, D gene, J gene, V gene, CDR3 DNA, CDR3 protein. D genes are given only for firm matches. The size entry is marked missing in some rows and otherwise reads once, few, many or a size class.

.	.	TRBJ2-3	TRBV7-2	TGTGCCAGCAGCTCCCAGGGGACCTTAGATACGCAGTATTTT	CASSSQGTLDTQYF
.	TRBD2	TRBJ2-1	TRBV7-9	TGTGCCAGCAGATCCGGGGGGATCAATGAGCAGTTCTTC	CASRSGGINEQFF
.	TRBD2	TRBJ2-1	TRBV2	TGTGCCAGCAGTGTGACGGGGGGGACCTACAATGAGCAGTTCTTC	CASSVTGGTYNEQFF
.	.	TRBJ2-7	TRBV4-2	TGTGCCAGCAGCCAAGAAGTAAGTAGAATCCACTACGAGCAGTACTTC	CASSQEVSRIHYEQYF
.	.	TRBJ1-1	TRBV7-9	TGTGCCAGCAGCTTAGCGTTTAGGGGGACGAACACTGAAGCTTTCTTT	CASSLAFRGTNTEAFF
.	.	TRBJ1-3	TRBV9	TGTGCCAGCAGCGTAGATCCCGGGAACTCTGGAAACACCATATATTTT	CASSVDPGNSGNTIYF
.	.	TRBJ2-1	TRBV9	TGTGCCAGCAGCGTAGAATCGGTTTACAATGAGCAGTTCTTC	CASSVESVYNEQFF
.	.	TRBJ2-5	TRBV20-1	TGCAGTGCTGCCCAGGGAGAGACCCAGTACTTC	CSAAQGETQYF
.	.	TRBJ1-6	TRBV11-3	TGTGCCAGCAGCGAGGACAGCTCCTATAATTCACCCCTCCACTTT	CASSEDSSYNSPLHF
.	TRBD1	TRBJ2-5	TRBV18	TGTGCCAGCTCACTCGACCGGACAGGGGGCCGGGAGACCCAGTACTTC	CASSLDRTGGRETQYF
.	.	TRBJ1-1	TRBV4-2	TGTGCCAGCAGCCCCATCGGGAACACTGAAGCTTTCTTT	CASSPIGNTEAFF
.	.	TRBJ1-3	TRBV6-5	TGTGCCAGCAGTTACTCGATTCGGGGAAACACCATATATTTT	CASSYSIRGNTIYF
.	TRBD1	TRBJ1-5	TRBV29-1	TGCAGCGTACGGACAGGGGGAAACAATCAGCCCCAGCATTTT	CSVRTGGNNQPQHF
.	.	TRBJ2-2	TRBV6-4	TGTGCCAGCAGCCCCGTGACTGCGAGAGGGGGGGAGCTGTTTTTT	CASSPVTARGGELFF
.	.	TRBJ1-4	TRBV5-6	TGTGCCAGCAGCTTGGGGCCGAAGCTGTTTTTT	CASSLGPKLFF
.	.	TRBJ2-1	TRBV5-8	TGTGCCAGCAGCTTGGGTCGGGTTCCTCACAATGAGCAGTTCTTC	CASSLGRVPHNEQFF
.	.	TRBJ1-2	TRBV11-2	TGTGCCAGCAGCACCGGGCCCCGGGGAGATGGCTACACCTTC	CASSTGPRGDGYTF
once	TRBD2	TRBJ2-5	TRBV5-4	TGTGCCAGCAGCTTGGCCGTGCTAGCGGGGTACCAAGAGACCCAGTACTTC	CASSLAVLAGYQETQYF
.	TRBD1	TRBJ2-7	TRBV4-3	TGCGCCAGCAGCCTGGCCGGGACAGGGGGCGAAAGCGAGCAGTACTTC	CASSLAGTGGESEQYF
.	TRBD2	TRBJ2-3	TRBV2	TGTGCCAGCAGTGAGGGAAGCGGGGGGGCCACAGATACGCAGTATTTT	CASSEGSGGATDTQYF